This T cell receptor (beta chain) was captured by sequencing in a study of T cells in women clearing cervical HPV infection. Only in-frame clones appear in the TCRdb table, and some are missing; sequencing was by immunoSEQ multiplex PCR. This sample carries 40,000 or so clones, with around 6% going to the ten biggest clones. Germline CDR1 reads KGHSH; CDR2 reads LQKENI. The CDR3 runs to 16 residues. V trimming: 4 bases; J trimming: 5 bases; junction bases outside the gene matches: 12. Remarks on this clone: Read data end 3 residues before the CDR3 end; the end is taken from the germline J gene.

This TCR came from a woman between 18 and 69 years old with a cervical HPV16 infection that either progressed to CIN3+ or cleared (not recorded which). J is TRBJ1-1 and V is TRBV18; 8 positions match TRBD1. Sample: blood buffy coat. CDR3 DNA (partial): TGTGCCAGCTCACAGTCGACAGGGGAAGGGTTTACTGAA. Translated: CASSQSTGEGFTE. The whole CDR3 protein reads CASSQSTGEGFTEAFF.